This record concerns one TCR beta chain sequence. What it binds is unknown. From RNA transcripts, TCR beta CDR3 regions were amplified. HTBI primers were used for first-round RT-PCR of the TCR CDR3. TCRdb used MiXCR to reprocess the multiplex PCR reads, holding one entry per CDR3 protein. The sample lists about 400,000 distinct CDR3 sequences; around 16% were seen once. The sample is drawn from a study of T cells in Graves' hyperthyroidism and ophthalmopathy. Whole-study context: Prior to any treatment, at the point of initial diagnosis, peripheral blood was collected.

Each patient was aged 18 to 65 and had newly diagnosed hyperthyroidism of under 2 months' duration. Clinicians diagnosed patients from clinical symptoms, serum thyroxine and TRAb, thyroid ultrasound and orbital computed tomography. The CDR3 extends over 15 amino acids. CDR1 and CDR2 (germline): MNHEY, SMNVEV (reference sequence). Trimming cost V 3 bases and J 0 bases, with 6 bases left between them. Findings and limits, study-wide: The blood repertoire included most of the expanded thyroid clonotypes above 0.001.

Input material: blood. This sequence was found in a woman younger than 35 with Graves' hyperthyroidism. V and J are TRBV27 and TRBJ2-6; D might be TRBD2 (5 bases). CDR3 amino acids: CASSFGVSGANVLTF. For the CDR3, the DNA is TGTGCCAGCAGTTTCGGGGTCTCTGGGGCCAACGTCCTGACTTTC.